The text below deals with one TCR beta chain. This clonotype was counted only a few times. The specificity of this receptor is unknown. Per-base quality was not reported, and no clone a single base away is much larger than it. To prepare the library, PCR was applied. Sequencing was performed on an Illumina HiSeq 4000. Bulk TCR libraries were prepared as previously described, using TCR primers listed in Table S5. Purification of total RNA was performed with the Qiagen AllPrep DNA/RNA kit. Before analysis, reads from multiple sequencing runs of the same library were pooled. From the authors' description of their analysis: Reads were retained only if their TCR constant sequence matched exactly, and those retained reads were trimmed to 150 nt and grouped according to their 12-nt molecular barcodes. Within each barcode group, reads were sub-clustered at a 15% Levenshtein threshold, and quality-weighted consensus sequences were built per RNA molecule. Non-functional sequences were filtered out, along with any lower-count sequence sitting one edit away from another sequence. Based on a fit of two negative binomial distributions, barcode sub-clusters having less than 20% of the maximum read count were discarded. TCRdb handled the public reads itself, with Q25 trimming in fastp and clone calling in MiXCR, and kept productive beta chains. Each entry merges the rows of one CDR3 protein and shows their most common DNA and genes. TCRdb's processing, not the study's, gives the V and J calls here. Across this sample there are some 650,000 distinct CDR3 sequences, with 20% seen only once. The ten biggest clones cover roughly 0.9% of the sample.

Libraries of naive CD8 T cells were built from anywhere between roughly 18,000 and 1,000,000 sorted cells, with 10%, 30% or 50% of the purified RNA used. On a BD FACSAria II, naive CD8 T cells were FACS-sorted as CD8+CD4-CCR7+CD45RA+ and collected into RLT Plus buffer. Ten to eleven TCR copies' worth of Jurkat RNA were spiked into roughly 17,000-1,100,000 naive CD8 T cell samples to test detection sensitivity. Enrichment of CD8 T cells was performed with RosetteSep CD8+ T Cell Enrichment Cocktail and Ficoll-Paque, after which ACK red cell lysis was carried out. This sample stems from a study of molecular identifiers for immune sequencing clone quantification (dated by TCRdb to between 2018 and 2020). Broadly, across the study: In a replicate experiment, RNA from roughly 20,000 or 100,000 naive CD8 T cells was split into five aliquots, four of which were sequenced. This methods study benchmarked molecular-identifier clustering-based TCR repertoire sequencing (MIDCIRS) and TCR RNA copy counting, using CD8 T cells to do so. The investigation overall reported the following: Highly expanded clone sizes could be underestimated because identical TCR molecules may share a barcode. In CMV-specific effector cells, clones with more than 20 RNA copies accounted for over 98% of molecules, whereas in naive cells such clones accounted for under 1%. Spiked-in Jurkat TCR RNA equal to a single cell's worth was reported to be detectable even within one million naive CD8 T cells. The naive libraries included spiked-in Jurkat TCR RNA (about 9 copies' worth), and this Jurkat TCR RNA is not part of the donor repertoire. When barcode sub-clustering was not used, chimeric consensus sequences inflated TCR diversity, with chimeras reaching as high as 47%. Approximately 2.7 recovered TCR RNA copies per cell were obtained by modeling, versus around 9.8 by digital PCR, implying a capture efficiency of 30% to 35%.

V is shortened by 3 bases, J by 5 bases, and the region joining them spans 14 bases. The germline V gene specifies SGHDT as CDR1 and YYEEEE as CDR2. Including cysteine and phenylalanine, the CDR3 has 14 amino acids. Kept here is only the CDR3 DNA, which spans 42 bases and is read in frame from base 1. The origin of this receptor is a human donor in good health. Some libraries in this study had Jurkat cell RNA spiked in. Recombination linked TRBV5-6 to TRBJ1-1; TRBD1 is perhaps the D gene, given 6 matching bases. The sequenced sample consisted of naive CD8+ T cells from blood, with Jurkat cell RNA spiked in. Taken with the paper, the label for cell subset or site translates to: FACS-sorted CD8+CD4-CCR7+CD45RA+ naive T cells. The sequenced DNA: TGTGCCAGCAGCTCCTGGGACAACCCTACTGAAGCTTTCTTT. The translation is CASSSWDNPTEAFF.